Listed below are T cell receptor beta chains from one sample, sequenced in a study of identical twins. From the 5' RACE reads, TCRdb called clonotypes with MiXCR, one entry per CDR3 protein. This table has a few hundred thousand distinct CDR3 sequences, 8% to 9.5% appearing once. The data were also submitted as part of a second study, on yellow fever vaccine responses in identical twins.

Material for sequencing was CD8+ T cells sorted from blood. Every receptor here comes from a young woman in good health. Each CDR3 is given with its conserved first and last residue. A D gene is named only where the DNA matches it firmly. Rows may omit the clone size; those that give it use once, few, many or a size class.

D gene	V gene	clone size	J gene	CDR3 DNA	CDR3 protein
TRBD2	TRBV29-1	many	TRBJ2-7	TGCAGCGTTGTTCCCGTGGGACTAGAAACCTACGAGCAGTACTTC	CSVVPVGLETYEQYF
TRBD1	TRBV12-3/TRBV12-4	few	TRBJ2-5	TGTGCCAGCAGTTTAGGCGGGACAGGGAATCGGGAGACCCAGTACTTC	CASSLGGTGNRETQYF
-	TRBV19	-	TRBJ2-2	TGTGCCAGTAGTATAGGTACCGGGGAGCTGTTTTTT	CASSIGTGELFF
-	TRBV15	many	TRBJ1-5	TGTGCCACCAGCAGAACTCGCCCATGGGAGGGCCAGCCCCAGCATTTT	CATSRTRPWEGQPQHF
-	TRBV4-3	-	TRBJ1-2	TGCGCCAGCAGCCAGATTCCCTGGCAGGCTAACTATGGCTACACCTTC	CASSQIPWQANYGYTF
-	TRBV4-3	-	TRBJ2-1	TGCGCCAGCAGCCAAGACAGTTATGGGGGAGACCAGTTCTTC	CASSQDSYGGDQFF
TRBD2	TRBV12-3/TRBV12-4	-	TRBJ2-1	TGTGCCAGCAGTCACGGGACTAGCGGGGGTGAGCAGTTCTTC	CASSHGTSGGEQFF
TRBD2	TRBV19	few	TRBJ2-1	TGTGCCAGTAGTCCGGGACTAGCGGGACCCTCCTACAATGAGCAGTTCTTC	CASSPGLAGPSYNEQFF
-	TRBV11-2	many	TRBJ2-7	TGTGCCAGCACCGTCGTCGGCGGAATTTACGAGCAGTACTTC	CASTVVGGIYEQYF
TRBD2	TRBV29-1	-	TRBJ2-1	TGCAGCGGGATCGTCGAGGGCCCGGGAGGAGTTAATGAGCAGTTCTTC	CSGIVEGPGGVNEQFF
TRBD2	TRBV7-6	-	TRBJ2-3	TGTGCCAGCAGCTTAGATGTGCGGGGGGGCCTTGGCACAGATACGCAGTATTTT	CASSLDVRGGLGTDTQYF
-	TRBV7-9	few	TRBJ2-7	TGTGCCAGCAGCGATGACAGGAGCTCCTACGAGCAGTACTTC	CASSDDRSSYEQYF
TRBD1	TRBV27	many	TRBJ2-7	TGTGCCAGCAGTTTATCTACAGGGGGCAACTACGAGCAGTACTTC	CASSLSTGGNYEQYF
-	TRBV5-1	many	TRBJ2-5	TGCGCCAGCAGCTTGGACTATACCCAAGAGACCCAGTACTTC	CASSLDYTQETQYF
TRBD1	TRBV13	many	TRBJ2-5	TGTGCCAGCAGCAGACCAGGGGGTGAGACCCAGTACTTC	CASSRPGGETQYF
-	TRBV12-3/TRBV12-4	-	TRBJ2-7	TGTGCCAGCAGCCCGGGCCGCTCCTACGAGCAGTACTTC	CASSPGRSYEQYF
TRBD2	TRBV5-1	many	TRBJ2-1	TGCGCCAGCAGTTACGAAGGCGGGAGCCCATACAATGAGCAGTTCTTC	CASSYEGGSPYNEQFF
-	TRBV7-3	-	TRBJ2-5	TGTGCCAGCAGCGGGCCTCAAGAGACCCAGTACTTC	CASSGPQETQYF
TRBD2	TRBV5-1	many	TRBJ2-1	TGCGCCAGCAGCTTCGGGACTAGCGGGGGGGACGGGCAGTTCTTC	CASSFGTSGGDGQFF